The clone carrying this TCR beta chain has just a few counts. The antigen remains undetermined. Sequencing was performed with immunoSEQ multiplex PCR; in TCRdb, only in-frame clones are kept and a portion is missing. The repertoire holds approximately 9,100 clones, with about three fifths as singletons. Germline CDR1 and CDR2: SGHVS and FQNEAQ. The V end was cut by 6 bases, the J end by 5 bases, with 11 bases between. The CDR3 is 12 residues long. The data are from a study of coeliac disease. Across the whole study: Coeliac patients had newly diagnosed active disease, refractory type I disease, or gluten-free diet control. Refractory coeliac disease type I meant no gluten-free diet response for over 12 months.

Findings of the study overall: Intraepithelial and lamina propria fractions were not highly pure, so cross-contamination was possible. Control samples showed higher TRB and TRG clonality than intraepithelial and lamina propria samples in active celiac disease.

The chain couples TRBV7-8 to TRBJ2-7; D is possibly TRBD1 (6 bases). The sequenced sample was intraepithelial lymphocytes from the gut. This clonotype was obtained from a woman aged 55-70 years with celiac disease. CDR3 sequence (DNA): TGTGCCAGCAGTTGGCGGACAGACGAGCAGTACTTC. Amino acid sequence: CASSWRTDEQYF.